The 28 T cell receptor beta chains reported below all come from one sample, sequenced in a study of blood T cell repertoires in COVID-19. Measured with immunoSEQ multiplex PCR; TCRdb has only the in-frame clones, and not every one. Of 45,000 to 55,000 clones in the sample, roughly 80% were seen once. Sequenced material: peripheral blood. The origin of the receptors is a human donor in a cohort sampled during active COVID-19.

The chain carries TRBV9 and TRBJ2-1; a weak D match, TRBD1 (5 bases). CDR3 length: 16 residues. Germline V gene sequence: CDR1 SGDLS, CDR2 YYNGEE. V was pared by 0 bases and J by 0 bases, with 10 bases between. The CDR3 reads CASSVVDSASYNEQFF. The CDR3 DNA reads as TGTGCCAGCAGCGTAGTCGACAGTGCCTCCTACAATGAGCAGTTCTTC.

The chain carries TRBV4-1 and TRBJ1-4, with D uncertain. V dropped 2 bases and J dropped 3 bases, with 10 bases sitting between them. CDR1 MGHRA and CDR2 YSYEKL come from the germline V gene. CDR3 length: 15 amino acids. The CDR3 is CASSQFVFPNEKLFF. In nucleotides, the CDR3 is TGCGCCAGCAGCCAATTCGTGTTTCCTAATGAAAAACTGTTTTTT.

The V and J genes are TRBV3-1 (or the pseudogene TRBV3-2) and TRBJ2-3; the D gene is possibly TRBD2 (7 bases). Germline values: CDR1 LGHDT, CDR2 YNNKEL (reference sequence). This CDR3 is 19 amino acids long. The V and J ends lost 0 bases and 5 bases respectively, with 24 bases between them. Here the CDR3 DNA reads TGTGCCAGCAGCCAAGAGTGGGGTGCTGAGGGGGGGCCGGGAGATACGCAGTATTTT. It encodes CASSQEWGAEGGPGDTQYF.

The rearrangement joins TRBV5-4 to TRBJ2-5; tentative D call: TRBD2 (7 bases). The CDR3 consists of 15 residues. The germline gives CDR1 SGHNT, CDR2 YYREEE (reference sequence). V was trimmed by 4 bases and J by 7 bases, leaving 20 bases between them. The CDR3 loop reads CASSPLGGARVTQYF. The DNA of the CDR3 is TGTGCCAGCAGCCCACTAGGGGGGGCGCGGGTGACCCAGTACTTC.

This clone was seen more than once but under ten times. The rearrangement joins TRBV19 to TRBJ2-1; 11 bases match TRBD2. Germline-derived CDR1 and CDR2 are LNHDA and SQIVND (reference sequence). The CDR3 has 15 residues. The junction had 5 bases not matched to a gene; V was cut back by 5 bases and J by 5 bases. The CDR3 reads CASSPTSGEHNEQFF. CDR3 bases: TGTGCCAGTAGTCCGACTAGCGGGGAACACAATGAGCAGTTCTTC.

The CDR3 DNA reads TGCGCCAGCAGACGGGGACAGGGGGACACTGAAGCTTTCTTT. Encoded protein: CASRRGQGDTEAFF. The genes are TRBV4-1 and TRBJ1-1; 11 bases agree with TRBD1. The CDR3 is 14 amino acids. From germline, CDR1 is MGHRA and CDR2 YSYEKL. V lost 6 bases and J lost 3; bases outside the gene matches: 3.

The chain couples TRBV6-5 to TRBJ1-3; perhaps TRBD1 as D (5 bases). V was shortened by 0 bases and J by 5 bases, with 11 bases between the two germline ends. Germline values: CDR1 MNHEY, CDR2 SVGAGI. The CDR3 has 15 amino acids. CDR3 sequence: CASSYSTDLRNTIYF. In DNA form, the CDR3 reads TGTGCCAGCAGTTACTCGACAGACCTCAGAAACACCATATATTTT.

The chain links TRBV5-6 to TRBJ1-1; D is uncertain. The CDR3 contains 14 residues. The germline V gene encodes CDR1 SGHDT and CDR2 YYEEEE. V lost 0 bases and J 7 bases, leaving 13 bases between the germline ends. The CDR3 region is CASSLVAGWGEAFF. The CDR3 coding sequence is TGTGCCAGCAGCTTGGTGGCGGGGTGGGGTGAAGCTTTCTTT.

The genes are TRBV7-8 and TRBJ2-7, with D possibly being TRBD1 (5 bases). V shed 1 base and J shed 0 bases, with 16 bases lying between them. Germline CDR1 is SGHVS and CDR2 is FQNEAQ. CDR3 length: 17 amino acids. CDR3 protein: CASSLESNRFSSYEQYF. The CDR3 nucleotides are TGTGCCAGCAGCTTAGAATCAAACAGGTTCAGCTCCTACGAGCAGTACTTC.

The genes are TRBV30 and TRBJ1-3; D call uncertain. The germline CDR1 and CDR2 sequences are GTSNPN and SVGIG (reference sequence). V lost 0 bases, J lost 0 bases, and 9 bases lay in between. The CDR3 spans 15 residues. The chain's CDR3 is CAWSVGRPSGNTIYF. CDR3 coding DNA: TGTGCCTGGAGTGTAGGGAGGCCCTCTGGAAACACCATATATTTT.

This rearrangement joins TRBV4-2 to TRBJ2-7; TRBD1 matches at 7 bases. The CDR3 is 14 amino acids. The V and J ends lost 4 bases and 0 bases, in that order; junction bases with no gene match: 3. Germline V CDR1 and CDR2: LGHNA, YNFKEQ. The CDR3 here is CASSRGTVSYEQYF. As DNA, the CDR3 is TGTGCCAGCAGCCGTGGGACAGTCTCCTACGAGCAGTACTTC.

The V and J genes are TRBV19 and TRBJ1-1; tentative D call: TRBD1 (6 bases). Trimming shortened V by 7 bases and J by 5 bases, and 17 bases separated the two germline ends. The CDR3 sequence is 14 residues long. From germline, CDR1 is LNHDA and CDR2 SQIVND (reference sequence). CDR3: CASNNRAQGTEAFF. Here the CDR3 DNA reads TGTGCCAGTAACAACAGGGCCCAGGGGACTGAAGCTTTCTTT.

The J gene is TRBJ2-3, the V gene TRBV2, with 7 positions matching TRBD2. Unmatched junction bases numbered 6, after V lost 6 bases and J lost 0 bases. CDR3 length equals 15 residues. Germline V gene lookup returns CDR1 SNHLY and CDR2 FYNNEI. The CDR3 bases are TGTGCCAGCAGGAGGGAGGGAACTAGCACAGATACGCAGTATTTT. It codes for CASRREGTSTDTQYF.

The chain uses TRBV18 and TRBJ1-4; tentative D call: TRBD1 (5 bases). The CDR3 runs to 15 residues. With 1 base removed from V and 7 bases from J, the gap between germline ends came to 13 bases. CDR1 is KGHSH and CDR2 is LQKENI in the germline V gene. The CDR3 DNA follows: TGTGCCAGCTCACCACAGGTGGGAGGGACTGAAAAACTGTTTTTT. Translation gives CASSPQVGGTEKLFF.

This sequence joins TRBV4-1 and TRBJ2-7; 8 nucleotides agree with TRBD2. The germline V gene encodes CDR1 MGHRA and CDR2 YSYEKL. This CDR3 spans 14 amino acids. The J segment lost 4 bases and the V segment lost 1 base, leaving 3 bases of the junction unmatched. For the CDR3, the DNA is TGCGCCAGCAGCCAAGTCGGCGGGGGGTACGAGCAGTACTTC. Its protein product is CASSQVGGGYEQYF.

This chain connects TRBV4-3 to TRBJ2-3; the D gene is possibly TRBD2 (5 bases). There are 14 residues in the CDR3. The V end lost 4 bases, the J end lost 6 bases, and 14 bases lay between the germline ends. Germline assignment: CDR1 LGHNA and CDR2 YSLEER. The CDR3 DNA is TGCGCCAGCAGCCCTAGCCGGATGACGGATACGCAGTATTTT. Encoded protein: CASSPSRMTDTQYF.

The DNA of the CDR3 is TGTGCCACCCTCCCCGGGTTTCAAGAGACCCAGTACTTC. Translating gives CATLPGFQETQYF. V and J are TRBV6-6 and TRBJ2-5; D ambiguous. Per germline, CDR1 MNHNY and CDR2 SVGAGI (reference sequence). Trimming stripped 10 bases from V and 2 bases from J, with 14 bases between. The CDR3 is made up of 13 amino acids.

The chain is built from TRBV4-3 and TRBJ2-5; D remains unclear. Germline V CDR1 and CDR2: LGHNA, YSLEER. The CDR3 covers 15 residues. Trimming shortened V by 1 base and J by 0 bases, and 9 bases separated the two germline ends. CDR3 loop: CASSQGLGYQETQYF. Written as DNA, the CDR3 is TGCGCCAGCAGCCAAGGTCTAGGTTACCAAGAGACCCAGTACTTC.

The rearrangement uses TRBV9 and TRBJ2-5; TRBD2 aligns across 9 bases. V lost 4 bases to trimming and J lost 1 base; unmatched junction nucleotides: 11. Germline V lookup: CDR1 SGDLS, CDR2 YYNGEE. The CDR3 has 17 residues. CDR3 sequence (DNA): TGTGCCAGCAGCCGAACGGTGGGGCGGGGGGGCCAAGAGACCCAGTACTTC. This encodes CASSRTVGRGGQETQYF.

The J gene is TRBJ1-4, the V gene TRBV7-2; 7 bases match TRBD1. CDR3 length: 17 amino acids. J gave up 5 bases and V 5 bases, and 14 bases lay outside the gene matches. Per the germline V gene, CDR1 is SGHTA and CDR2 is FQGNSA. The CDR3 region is CASSLRQGGLGNEKLFF. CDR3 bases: TGTGCCAGCAGCCTTCGACAGGGTGGTCTTGGAAATGAAAAACTGTTTTTT.

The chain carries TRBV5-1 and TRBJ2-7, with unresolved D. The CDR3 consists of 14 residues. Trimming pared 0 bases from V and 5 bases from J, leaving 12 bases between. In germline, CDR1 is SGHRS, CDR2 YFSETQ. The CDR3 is CASSLGRREDEQYF. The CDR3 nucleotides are TGCGCCAGCAGCTTGGGGCGAAGAGAGGACGAGCAGTACTTC.

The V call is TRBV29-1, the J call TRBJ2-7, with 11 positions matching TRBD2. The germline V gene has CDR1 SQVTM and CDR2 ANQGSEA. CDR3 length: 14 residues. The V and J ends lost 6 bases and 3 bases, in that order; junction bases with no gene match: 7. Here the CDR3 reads CSVKETSGDYEQYF. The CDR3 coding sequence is TGCAGCGTAAAAGAGACTAGCGGGGACTACGAGCAGTACTTC.

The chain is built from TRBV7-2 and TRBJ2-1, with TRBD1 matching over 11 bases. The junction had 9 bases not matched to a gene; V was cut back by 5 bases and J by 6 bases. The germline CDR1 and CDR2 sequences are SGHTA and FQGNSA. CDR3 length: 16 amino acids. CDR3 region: CASSPYAGTGGNEQFF. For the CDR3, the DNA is TGTGCCAGCAGCCCGTACGCCGGGACAGGGGGCAATGAGCAGTTCTTC.

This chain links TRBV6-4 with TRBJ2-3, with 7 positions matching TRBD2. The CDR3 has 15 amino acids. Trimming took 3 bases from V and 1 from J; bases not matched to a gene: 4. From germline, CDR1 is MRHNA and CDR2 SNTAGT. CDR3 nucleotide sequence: TGTGCCAGCAGTGATTCACGGGGGGGCACAGATACGCAGTATTTT. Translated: CASSDSRGGTDTQYF.

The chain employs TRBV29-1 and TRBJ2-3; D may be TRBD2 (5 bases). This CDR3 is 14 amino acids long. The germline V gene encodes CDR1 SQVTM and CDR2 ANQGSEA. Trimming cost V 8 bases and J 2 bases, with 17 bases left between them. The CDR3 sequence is CSSTGGGLTDTQYF. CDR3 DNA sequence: TGCAGCTCAACCGGTGGCGGACTCACAGATACGCAGTATTTT.

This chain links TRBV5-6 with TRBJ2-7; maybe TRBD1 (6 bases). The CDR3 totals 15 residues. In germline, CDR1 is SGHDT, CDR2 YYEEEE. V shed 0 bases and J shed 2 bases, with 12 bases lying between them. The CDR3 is CASSLGFDRTYEQYF. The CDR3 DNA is TGTGCCAGCAGCTTGGGATTCGACAGGACCTACGAGCAGTACTTC.

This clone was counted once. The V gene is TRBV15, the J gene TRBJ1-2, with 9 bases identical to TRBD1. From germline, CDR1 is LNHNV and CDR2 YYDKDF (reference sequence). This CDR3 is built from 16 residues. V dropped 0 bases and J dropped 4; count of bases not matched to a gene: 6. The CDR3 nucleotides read TGTGCCACCAGCAGAGATCCGACAGGGGGAGGCTATGGCTACACCTTC. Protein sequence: CATSRDPTGGGYGYTF.

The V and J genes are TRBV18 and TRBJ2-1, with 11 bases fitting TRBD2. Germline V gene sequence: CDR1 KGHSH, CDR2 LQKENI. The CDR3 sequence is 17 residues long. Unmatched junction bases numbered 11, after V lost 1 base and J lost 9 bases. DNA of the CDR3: TGTGCCAGCTCACCACTAGCGGGGGGGGCCCTTTCCGGTGAGCAGTTCTTC. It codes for CASSPLAGGALSGEQFF.